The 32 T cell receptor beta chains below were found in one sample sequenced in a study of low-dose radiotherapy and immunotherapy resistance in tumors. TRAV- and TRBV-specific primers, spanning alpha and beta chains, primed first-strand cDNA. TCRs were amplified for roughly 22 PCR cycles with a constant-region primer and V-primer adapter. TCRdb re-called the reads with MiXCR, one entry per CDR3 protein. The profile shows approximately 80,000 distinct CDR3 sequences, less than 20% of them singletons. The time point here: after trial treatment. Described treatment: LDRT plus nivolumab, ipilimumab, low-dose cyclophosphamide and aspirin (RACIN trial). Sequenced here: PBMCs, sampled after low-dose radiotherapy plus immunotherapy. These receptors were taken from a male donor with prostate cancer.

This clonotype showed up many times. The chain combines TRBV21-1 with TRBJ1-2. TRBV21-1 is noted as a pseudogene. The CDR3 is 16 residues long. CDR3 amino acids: CASSKGGGCVSYGYTF. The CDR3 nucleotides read TGTGCCAGCAGCAAAGGTGGCGGGTGTGTGTCCTATGGCTACACCTTC.

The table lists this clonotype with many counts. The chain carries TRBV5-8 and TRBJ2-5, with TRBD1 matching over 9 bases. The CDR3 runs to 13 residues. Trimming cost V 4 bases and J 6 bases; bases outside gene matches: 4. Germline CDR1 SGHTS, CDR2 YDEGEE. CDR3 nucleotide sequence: TGTGCCAGCAGCCGGGACAGGGACAAGACCCAGTACTTC. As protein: CASSRDRDKTQYF.

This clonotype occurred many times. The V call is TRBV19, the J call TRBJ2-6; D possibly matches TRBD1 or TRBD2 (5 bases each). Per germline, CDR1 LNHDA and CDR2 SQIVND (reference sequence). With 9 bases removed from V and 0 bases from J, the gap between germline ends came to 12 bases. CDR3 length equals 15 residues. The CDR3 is CASQGRNSGANVLTF. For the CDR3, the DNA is TGTGCCAGCCAGGGACGCAACTCTGGGGCCAACGTCCTGACTTTC. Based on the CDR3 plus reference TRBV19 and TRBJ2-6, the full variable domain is DGGITQSPKYLFRKEGQNVTLSCEQNLNHDAMYWYRQDPGQGLRLIYYSQIVNDFQKGDIAEGYSVSREKKESFPLTVTSAQKNPTAFYLCASQGRNSGANVLTFGAGSRLTVL.

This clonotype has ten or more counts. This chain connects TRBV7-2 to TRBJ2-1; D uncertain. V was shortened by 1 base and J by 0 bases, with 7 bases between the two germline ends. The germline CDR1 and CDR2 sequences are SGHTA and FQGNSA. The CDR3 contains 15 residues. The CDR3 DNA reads TGTGCCAGCAGCTTAGACTTCGGCTCCTACAATGAGCAGTTCTTC. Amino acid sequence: CASSLDFGSYNEQFF. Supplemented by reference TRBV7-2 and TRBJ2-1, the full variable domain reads GAGVSQSPSNKVTEKGKDVELRCDPISGHTALYWYRQSLGQGLEFLIYFQGNSAPDKSGLPSDRFSAERTGGSVSTLTIQRTQQEDSAVYLCASSLDFGSYNEQFFGPGTRLTVL.

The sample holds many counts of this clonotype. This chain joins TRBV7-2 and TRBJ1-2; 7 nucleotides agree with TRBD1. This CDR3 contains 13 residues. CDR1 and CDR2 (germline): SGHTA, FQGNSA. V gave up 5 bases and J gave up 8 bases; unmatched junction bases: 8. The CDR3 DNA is TGTGCCAGCAGCACCGGGACAGCAAGCGGCTACACCTTC. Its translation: CASSTGTASGYTF.

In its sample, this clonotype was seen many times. The CDR3 spells CASSFPLRLGYNHEQYF. CDR3 sequence (DNA): TGTGCCAGCAGTTTCCCCCTGCGACTAGGTTATAACCACGAGCAGTACTTC. The chain has TRBV28 and TRBJ2-7, with D possibly being TRBD2 (6 bases). V was pared by 3 bases and J by 5 bases, with 23 bases between. The length of the CDR3 is 17 residues. Germline lookup yields CDR1 MDHEN and CDR2 SYDVKM.

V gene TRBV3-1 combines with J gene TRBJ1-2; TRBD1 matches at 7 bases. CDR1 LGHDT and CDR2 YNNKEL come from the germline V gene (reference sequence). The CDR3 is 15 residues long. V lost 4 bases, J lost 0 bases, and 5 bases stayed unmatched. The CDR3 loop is CASSLRTGSNYGYTF. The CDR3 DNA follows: TGTGCCAGCAGCCTCCGGACAGGCTCTAACTATGGCTACACCTTC.

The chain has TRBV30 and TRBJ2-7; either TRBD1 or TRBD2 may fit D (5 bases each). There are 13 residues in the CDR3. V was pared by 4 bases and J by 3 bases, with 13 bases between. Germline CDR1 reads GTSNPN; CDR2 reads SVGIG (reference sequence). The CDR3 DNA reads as TGTGCCTGGACCGAGGGGCAGAACTACGAGCAGTACTTC. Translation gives CAWTEGQNYEQYF.

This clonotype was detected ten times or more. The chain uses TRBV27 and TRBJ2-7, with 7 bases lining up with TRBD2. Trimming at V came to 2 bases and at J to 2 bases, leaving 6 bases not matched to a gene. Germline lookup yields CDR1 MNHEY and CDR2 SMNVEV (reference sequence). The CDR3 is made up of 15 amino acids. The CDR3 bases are TGTGCCAGCAGTTTAGCGGCGGGAGTTACCTACGAGCAGTACTTC. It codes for CASSLAAGVTYEQYF.

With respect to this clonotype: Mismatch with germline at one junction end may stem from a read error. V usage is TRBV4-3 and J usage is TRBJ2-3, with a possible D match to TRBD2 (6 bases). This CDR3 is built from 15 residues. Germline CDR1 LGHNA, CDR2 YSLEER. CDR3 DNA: TGCACCAGCAGCCAAGCGGGCAGGGAGCCAGATAAGCAGTATTTT. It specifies CTSSQAGREPDKQYF.

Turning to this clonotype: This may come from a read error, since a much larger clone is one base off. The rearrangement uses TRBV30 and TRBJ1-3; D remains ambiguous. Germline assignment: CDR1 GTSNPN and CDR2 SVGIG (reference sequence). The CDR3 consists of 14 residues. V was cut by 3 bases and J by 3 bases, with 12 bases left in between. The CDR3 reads CAWRAYGYGNTIYF. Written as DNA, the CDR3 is TGTGCCTGGAGGGCGTACGGCTATGGAAACACCATATATTTT.

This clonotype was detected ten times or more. CDR3 nucleotide sequence: TGTGCCAGCTCACCCTTACTTCCTGGACAAGAGACCCAGTACTTC. The encoded protein is CASSPLLPGQETQYF. The V call is TRBV18, the J call TRBJ2-5; the D is unclear. The V and J ends lost 3 bases and 2 bases respectively, with 13 bases between them. The CDR3 contains 15 residues. Germline V gene lookup returns CDR1 KGHSH and CDR2 LQKENI.

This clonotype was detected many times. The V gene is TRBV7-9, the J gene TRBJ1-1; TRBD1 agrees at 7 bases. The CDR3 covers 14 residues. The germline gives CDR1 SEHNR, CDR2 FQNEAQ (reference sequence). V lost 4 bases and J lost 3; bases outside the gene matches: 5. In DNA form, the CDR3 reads TGTGCCAGCAGCTCCGACAGGGAGTACACTGAAGCTTTCTTT. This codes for CASSSDREYTEAFF.

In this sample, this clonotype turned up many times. DNA for the CDR3: TGTGCCAGCAGCCGTCCGGGCAGCCCAGGCATTCAGTACTTC. Residues: CASSRPGSPGIQYF. The chain is built from TRBV28 and TRBJ2-4, with D uncertain. Trimming cost V 6 bases and J 9 bases, with 18 bases left between them. The CDR3 spans 14 residues. Germline V CDR1 and CDR2: MDHEN, SYDVKM. The full variable domain, with the rest looked up from reference TRBV28 and TRBJ2-4, is DVKVTQSSRYLVKRTGEKVFLECVQDMDHENMFWYRQDPGLGLRLIYFSYDVKMKEKGDIPEGYSVSREKKERFSLILESASTNQTSMYLCASSRPGSPGIQYFGAGTRLSVL.

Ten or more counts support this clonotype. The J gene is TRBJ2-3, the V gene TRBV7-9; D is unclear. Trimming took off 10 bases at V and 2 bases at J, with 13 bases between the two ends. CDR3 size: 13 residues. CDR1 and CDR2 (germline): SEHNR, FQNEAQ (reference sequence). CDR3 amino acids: CAIPAPFTDTQYF. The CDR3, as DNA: TGTGCCATTCCCGCTCCCTTCACAGATACGCAGTATTTT.

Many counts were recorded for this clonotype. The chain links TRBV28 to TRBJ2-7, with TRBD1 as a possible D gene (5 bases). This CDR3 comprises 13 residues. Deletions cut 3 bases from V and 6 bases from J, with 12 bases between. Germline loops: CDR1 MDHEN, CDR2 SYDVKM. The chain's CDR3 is CASSLGLGVEQYF. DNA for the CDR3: TGTGCCAGCAGTTTGGGGTTAGGGGTCGAGCAGTACTTC.

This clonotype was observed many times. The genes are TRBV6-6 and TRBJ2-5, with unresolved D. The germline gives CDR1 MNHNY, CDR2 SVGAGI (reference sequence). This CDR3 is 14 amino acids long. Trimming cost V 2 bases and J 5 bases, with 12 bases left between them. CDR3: CASSYGLIQETQYF. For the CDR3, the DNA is TGTGCCAGCAGTTACGGTTTAATTCAGGAGACCCAGTACTTC.

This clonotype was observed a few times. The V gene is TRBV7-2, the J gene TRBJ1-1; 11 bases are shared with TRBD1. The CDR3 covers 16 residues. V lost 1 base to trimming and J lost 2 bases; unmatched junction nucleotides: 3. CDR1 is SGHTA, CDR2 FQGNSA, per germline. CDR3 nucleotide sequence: TGTGCCAGCAGCTTAGTAGGACAGGGGGCAAACACTGAAGCTTTCTTT. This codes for CASSLVGQGANTEAFF.

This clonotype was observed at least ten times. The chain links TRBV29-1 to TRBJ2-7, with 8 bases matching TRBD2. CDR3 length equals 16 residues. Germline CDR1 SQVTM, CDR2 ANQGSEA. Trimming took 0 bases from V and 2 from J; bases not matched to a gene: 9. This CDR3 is CSVEERLATRPYEQYF. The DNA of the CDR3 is TGCAGCGTTGAAGAGCGACTAGCGACGAGACCCTACGAGCAGTACTTC.

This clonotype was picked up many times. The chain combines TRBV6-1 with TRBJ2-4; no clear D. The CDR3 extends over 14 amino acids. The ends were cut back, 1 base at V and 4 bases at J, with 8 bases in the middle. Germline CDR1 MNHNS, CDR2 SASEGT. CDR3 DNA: TGTGCCAGCAGTGAAGGGCAGCTTAAAAACATTCAGTACTTC. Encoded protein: CASSEGQLKNIQYF.

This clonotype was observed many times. The CDR3 DNA follows: TGTGCCAGCACCATAGGGGACCGGGGTGCGAACACCGGGGAGCTGTTTTTT. Translation: CASTIGDRGANTGELFF. The chain is built from TRBV21-1 and TRBJ2-2; no DNA check was done on the table's D call, TRBD1. TRBV21-1 represents a pseudogene. The CDR3 totals 17 residues.

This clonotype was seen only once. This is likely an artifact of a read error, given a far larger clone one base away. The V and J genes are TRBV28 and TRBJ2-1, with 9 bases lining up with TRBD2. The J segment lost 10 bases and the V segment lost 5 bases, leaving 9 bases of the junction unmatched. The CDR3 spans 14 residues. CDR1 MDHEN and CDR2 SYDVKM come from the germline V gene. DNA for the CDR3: TGTGCCAGCAGTCTGAGACTAGCGGCCTACGAGCAGTTCTTC. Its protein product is CASSLRLAAYEQFF.

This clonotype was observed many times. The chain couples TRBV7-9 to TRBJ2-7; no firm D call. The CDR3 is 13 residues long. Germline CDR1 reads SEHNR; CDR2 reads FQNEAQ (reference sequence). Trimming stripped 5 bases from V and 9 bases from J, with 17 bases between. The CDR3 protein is CASSLDILVGQYF. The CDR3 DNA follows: TGTGCCAGCAGCCTTGACATTCTCGTCGGGCAGTACTTC.

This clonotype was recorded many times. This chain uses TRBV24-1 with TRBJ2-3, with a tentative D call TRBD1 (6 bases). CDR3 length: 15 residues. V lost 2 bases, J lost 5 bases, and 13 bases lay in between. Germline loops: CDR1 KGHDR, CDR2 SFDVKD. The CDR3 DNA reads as TGTGCCACCAGTGATTCGGGACATGATGGAGATACGCAGTATTTT. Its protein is CATSDSGHDGDTQYF.

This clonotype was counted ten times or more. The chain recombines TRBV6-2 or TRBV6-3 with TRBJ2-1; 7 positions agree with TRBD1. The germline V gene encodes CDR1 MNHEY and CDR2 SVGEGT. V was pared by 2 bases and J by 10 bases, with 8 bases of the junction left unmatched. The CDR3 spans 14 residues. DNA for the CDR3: TGTGCCAGCAGTTACCCGACAGGGACGGGAGAGCAGTTCTTC. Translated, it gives CASSYPTGTGEQFF.

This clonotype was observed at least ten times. The CDR3 reads CSVQQGGSQPQHF. As DNA, the CDR3 is TGCAGCGTCCAACAGGGGGGCAGTCAGCCCCAGCATTTT. The chain uses TRBV29-1 and TRBJ1-5; 8 nucleotides match TRBD1. There are 13 residues in the CDR3. Germline-derived CDR1 and CDR2 are SQVTM and ANQGSEA. Losses at the gene ends were 6 bases for V and 6 bases for J; bases not matched to a gene: 7.

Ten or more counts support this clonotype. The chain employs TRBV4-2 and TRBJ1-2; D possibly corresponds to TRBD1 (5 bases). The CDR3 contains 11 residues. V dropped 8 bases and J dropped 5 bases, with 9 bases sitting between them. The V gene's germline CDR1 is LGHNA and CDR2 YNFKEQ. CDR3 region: CASGAAYGYTF. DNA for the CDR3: TGTGCCAGCGGGGCAGCTTATGGCTACACCTTC.

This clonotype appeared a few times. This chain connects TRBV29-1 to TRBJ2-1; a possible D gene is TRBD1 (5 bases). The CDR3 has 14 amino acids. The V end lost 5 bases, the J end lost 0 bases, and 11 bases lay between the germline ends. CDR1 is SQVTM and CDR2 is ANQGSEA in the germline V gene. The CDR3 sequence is CSVSGISSYNEQFF. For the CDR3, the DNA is TGCAGCGTTTCAGGGATAAGCTCCTACAATGAGCAGTTCTTC.

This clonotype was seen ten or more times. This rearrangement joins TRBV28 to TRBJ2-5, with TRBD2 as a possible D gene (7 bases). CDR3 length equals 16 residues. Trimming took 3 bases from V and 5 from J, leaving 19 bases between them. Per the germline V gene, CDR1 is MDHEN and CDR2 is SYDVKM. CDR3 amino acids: CASSLTRGGGRETQYF. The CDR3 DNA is TGTGCCAGCAGTTTGACCCGAGGGGGGGGGCGGGAGACCCAGTACTTC.

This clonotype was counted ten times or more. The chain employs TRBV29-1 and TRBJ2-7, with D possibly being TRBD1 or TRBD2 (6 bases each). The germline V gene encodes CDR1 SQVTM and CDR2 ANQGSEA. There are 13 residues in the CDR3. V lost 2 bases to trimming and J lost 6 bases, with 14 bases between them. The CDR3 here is CSVERDPGAEQYF. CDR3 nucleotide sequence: TGCAGCGTTGAAAGGGACCCGGGGGCCGAGCAGTACTTC.

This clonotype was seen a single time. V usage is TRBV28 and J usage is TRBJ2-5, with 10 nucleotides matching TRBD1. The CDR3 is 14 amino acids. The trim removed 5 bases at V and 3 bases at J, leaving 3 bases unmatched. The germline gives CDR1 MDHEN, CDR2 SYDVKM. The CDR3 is CASSTGQGEETQYF. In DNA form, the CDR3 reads TGTGCCAGCAGTACAGGACAGGGGGAAGAGACCCAGTACTTC.

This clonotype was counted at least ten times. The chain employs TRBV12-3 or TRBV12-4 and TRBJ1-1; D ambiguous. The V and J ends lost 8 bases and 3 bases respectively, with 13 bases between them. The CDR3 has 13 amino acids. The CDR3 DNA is TGTGCCAGCGGTTCCCTAGCGGACACTGAAGCTTTCTTT. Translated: CASGSLADTEAFF.